Presented here are 30 T cell receptor beta chains from one specimen sequenced in a study of response to subunit inactivated influenza vaccine. TCRdb reprocessed the RT-PCR reads with MiXCR, giving one entry per CDR3 protein. The sample contains approximately 490,000 distinct CDR3 sequences, roughly 7.9% of which appear only once. The sample here was PBMCs from blood, taken about 24 months after vaccination. The receptor source for this set is a man between 50 and 75 years old who received an inactivated influenza vaccine.

The chain employs TRBV10-3 and TRBJ2-2; 7 positions match TRBD2. Trimming at V came to 10 bases and at J to 5 bases, leaving 10 bases not matched to a gene. This CDR3 is built from 14 residues. CDR1 and CDR2 (germline): ENHRY, SYGVKD. The CDR3 protein is CANSGTTQTGELFF. The CDR3 region has the DNA TGTGCCAACTCAGGGACTACCCAAACCGGGGAGCTGTTTTTT.

This clonotype has at least ten counts. The rearrangement uses TRBV20-1 and TRBJ1-4, with a tentative D call TRBD1 (5 bases). The CDR3 has 13 residues. V shed 2 bases and J shed 8 bases, with 12 bases lying between them. Germline CDR1 reads DFQATT; CDR2 reads SNEGSKA (reference sequence). The CDR3 region is CSARWRGGEKLFF. The CDR3 DNA reads TGCAGTGCTAGATGGCGTGGGGGAGAAAAACTGTTTTTT.

The rearrangement joins TRBV20-1 to TRBJ2-5; unclear D gene. Germline V lookup: CDR1 DFQATT, CDR2 SNEGSKA (reference sequence). This CDR3 is built from 11 residues. DNA for the CDR3: TGCAGCGCCAAGCAATCAGAGACCCAGTACTTC. Amino acids: CSAKQSETQYF.

The genes are TRBV5-1 and TRBJ2-2, with a tentative D call TRBD1 (6 bases). Trimming removed 3 bases from V and 3 bases from J, with 9 bases in between. Germline V gene sequence: CDR1 SGHRS, CDR2 YFSETQ. The CDR3 covers 14 residues. This CDR3 is CASSSRTDTGELFF. The CDR3 bases are TGCGCCAGCAGCTCTAGGACAGACACCGGGGAGCTGTTTTTT.

The chain couples TRBV9 to TRBJ2-1; D not certain. Trimming took off 4 bases at V and 3 bases at J, with 11 bases between the two ends. Per germline, CDR1 SGDLS and CDR2 YYNGEE. The CDR3 contains 14 residues. CDR3 sequence: CASSPLTVYNEQFF. The CDR3 DNA reads as TGTGCCAGCAGCCCCCTTACGGTCTACAATGAGCAGTTCTTC.

This clonotype was observed a few times. The chain couples TRBV5-1 to TRBJ2-7; no definite D call. The germline CDR1 and CDR2 sequences are SGHRS and YFSETQ. V was clipped by 0 bases and J by 6 bases, with 13 bases between them. This CDR3 has 14 amino acids. CDR3: CASSLAPGVAEQYF. DNA of the CDR3: TGCGCCAGCAGCTTGGCCCCAGGAGTAGCCGAGCAGTACTTC.

V is TRBV6-4 and J is TRBJ2-2; D ambiguous. The CDR3 totals 14 residues. CDR1 and CDR2 (germline): MRHNA, SNTAGT. The V and J ends lost 2 bases and 1 base respectively, with 5 bases between them. CDR3: CASSDEGNTGELFF. CDR3 nucleotides: TGTGCCAGCAGTGACGAAGGGAACACCGGGGAGCTGTTTTTT.

The V call is TRBV20-1, the J call TRBJ2-1; 8 positions match TRBD2. This CDR3 contains 16 residues. V was clipped by 0 bases and J by 1 base; unmatched bases: 5. The V gene's germline CDR1 is DFQATT and CDR2 SNEGSKA (reference sequence). The CDR3 DNA reads as TGCAGTGCTAGAGAAACTAGCGGAAGTTCCTACAATGAGCAGTTCTTC. Protein: CSARETSGSSYNEQFF.

The chain employs TRBV27 and TRBJ2-3, with D perhaps being TRBD1 or TRBD2 (7 bases each). V dropped 7 bases and J dropped 6 bases, with 35 bases sitting between them. This CDR3 comprises 20 residues. Germline V gives CDR1 MNHEY, CDR2 SMNVEV (reference sequence). The CDR3 bases are TGTGCCAGCACTCCTCTAGGGACAGCCTGGGGGGGCGATGATTTGGATACGCAGTATTTT. This gives the protein CASTPLGTAWGGDDLDTQYF.

CDR3 DNA: TGCAGTGTCAGGTCCTCGGGAGTGGTCACAGATACGCAGTATTTT. Translating it yields CSVRSSGVVTDTQYF. V usage is TRBV20-1 and J usage is TRBJ2-3; weak D call: TRBD2 (6 bases). Germline V gene sequence: CDR1 DFQATT, CDR2 SNEGSKA (reference sequence). Trimming pared 7 bases from V and 2 bases from J, leaving 19 bases between. The CDR3 has 15 residues.

Only a few counts were recorded for this clonotype. The chain links TRBV12-3 or TRBV12-4 to TRBJ2-7, with TRBD2 identical over 10 bases. The CDR3 length is 15 residues. J was trimmed by 1 base and V by 7 bases; bases with no gene match: 7. The CDR3 region is CASTLSGGVSYEQYF. The CDR3 nucleotides are TGTGCCAGCACCCTAAGCGGGGGGGTTTCCTACGAGCAGTACTTC.

This clonotype was detected once. A read error is possible here, since a much larger clone lies one base away. The chain recombines TRBV7-2 with TRBJ2-5; TRBD2 aligns across 7 bases. The CDR3 covers 14 residues. In germline, CDR1 is SGHTA, CDR2 FQGNSA. With V trimmed by 1 base and J by 5 bases, 4 bases remained unmatched. The CDR3 region is CASSLGWRGETQYF. The CDR3 bases are TGTGCCAGCAGCTTAGGTTGGCGGGGGGAGACCCAGTACTTC.

In this sample, this clonotype turned up many times. This chain uses TRBV4-2 with TRBJ2-7; 9 bases map to TRBD1. Germline CDR1 is LGHNA and CDR2 is YNFKEQ. This CDR3 has 15 amino acids. V shed 3 bases and J 2 bases; nucleotides not matched to a gene: 5. CDR3 DNA sequence: TGTGCCAGCAGCCAGCGGACAGGGGCTCCCTACGAGCAGTACTTC. Encoded protein: CASSQRTGAPYEQYF.

This clonotype occurred a few times. The CDR3 coding sequence is TGCAGTGCTAGAGATCGATTACCTAACTATGGCTACACCTTC. Its translation: CSARDRLPNYGYTF. The chain couples TRBV20-1 to TRBJ1-2; D is unresolved. The CDR3 extends over 14 amino acids. The germline V gene has CDR1 DFQATT and CDR2 SNEGSKA (reference sequence). V was clipped by 0 bases and J by 0 bases, with 8 bases between them.

A few counts support this clonotype. The chain recombines TRBV4-2 with TRBJ2-5, with 11 bases matching TRBD2. The germline V gene has CDR1 LGHNA and CDR2 YNFKEQ. The junction had 7 bases not matched to a gene; V was cut back by 0 bases and J by 4 bases. This CDR3 region has 17 residues. The CDR3 loop is CASSQELAGGPRETQYF. CDR3 DNA: TGTGCCAGCAGCCAAGAGTTAGCGGGGGGGCCTAGAGAGACCCAGTACTTC.

The chain combines TRBV5-6 with TRBJ2-5, with D uncertain. The CDR3 runs to 13 residues. From germline, CDR1 is SGHDT and CDR2 YYEEEE. Deletions cut 2 bases from V and 5 bases from J, with 10 bases between. CDR3 nucleotide sequence: TGTGCCAGCAGCTTCTATAATCAGGAGACCCAGTACTTC. This translates into CASSFYNQETQYF.

This chain links TRBV11-1 with TRBJ2-7, with a possible D match to TRBD2 (6 bases). Deletions cut 4 bases from V and 3 bases from J, with 28 bases between. The germline V gene has CDR1 SGHAT and CDR2 FQDESV (reference sequence). The CDR3 has 19 amino acids. In DNA form, the CDR3 reads TGTGCCAGCAGCTCAGGTCTTACCGGTAGGCAGCGGAGGGTCTACGAGCAGTACTTC. This gives the protein CASSSGLTGRQRRVYEQYF.

This clonotype occurred many times. This rearrangement joins TRBV12-3 or TRBV12-4 to TRBJ1-1; perhaps TRBD1 as D (5 bases). The CDR3 totals 14 residues. The V and J ends lost 7 bases and 11 bases respectively, with 23 bases between them. The CDR3, as DNA: TGTGCCAGCATCGAAGGCGGGACGAATCTTAGGGCTTTCTTT. It translates to CASIEGGTNLRAFF.

This clonotype was seen many times. This chain links TRBV5-8 with TRBJ2-5; no definite D call. CDR1 SGHTS and CDR2 YDEGEE come from the germline V gene. The V end lost 4 bases, the J end lost 4 bases, and 8 bases lay between the germline ends. This CDR3 has 12 residues. This CDR3 is CASSDGGETQYF. The CDR3 DNA follows: TGTGCCAGCAGCGACGGTGGAGAGACCCAGTACTTC. Combining the CDR3 with reference TRBV5-8 and TRBJ2-5 gives the whole variable domain EAGVTQSPTHLIKTRGQQATLRCSPISGHTSVYWYQQALGLGLQFLLWYDEGEERNRGNFPPRFSGRQFPNYSSELNVNALELEDSALYLCASSDGGETQYFGPGTRLLVL.

The chain has TRBV2 and TRBJ1-4; D remains unclear. Trimming took off 2 bases at V and 1 base at J, with 5 bases between the two ends. Per germline, CDR1 SNHLY and CDR2 FYNNEI. The CDR3 contains 14 residues. Here the CDR3 DNA reads TGTGCCAGCAGTGAATGGGGAACTAATGAAAAACTGTTTTTT. Its protein is CASSEWGTNEKLFF.

Only a few counts were recorded for this clonotype. The gene calls are TRBV6-2 or TRBV6-3 and TRBJ2-1; the D call may be TRBD1 or TRBD2 (5 bases each). The germline V gene encodes CDR1 MNHEY and CDR2 SVGEGT. V was shortened by 3 bases and J by 2 bases, with 8 bases between the two germline ends. The CDR3 is 14 amino acids. The CDR3 sequence is CASSYLGAYNEQFF. The CDR3 DNA is TGTGCCAGCAGTTATTTGGGGGCCTACAATGAGCAGTTCTTC.

J is TRBJ2-1 and V is TRBV9; D unresolved. The germline CDR1 and CDR2 sequences are SGDLS and YYNGEE. This CDR3 contains 13 residues. Trimming pared 0 bases from V and 7 bases from J, leaving 8 bases between. The DNA of the CDR3 is TGTGCCAGCAGCGTAGAGGCCGGGAATGAGCAGTTCTTC. Protein product: CASSVEAGNEQFF.

This clonotype was detected many times. This chain connects TRBV12-3 or TRBV12-4 to TRBJ1-1; D is uncertain. The CDR3 consists of 14 residues. Between the trimmed V and J ends, which lost 2 bases and 1 base, there was a span of 8 bases. The CDR3: CASSLLGRNTEAFF. The CDR3 region has the DNA TGTGCCAGCAGTTTACTGGGCAGGAACACTGAAGCTTTCTTT.

The table lists this clonotype with a few counts. The genes are TRBV27 and TRBJ2-3; 9 bases agree with TRBD1. CDR3 length: 13 residues. Germline assignment: CDR1 MNHEY and CDR2 SMNVEV (reference sequence). The J segment lost 6 bases and the V segment lost 4 bases, leaving 2 bases of the junction unmatched. The CDR3 nucleotides read TGTGCCAGCAGTTACAGGGGGCGGGATACGCAGTATTTT. It specifies CASSYRGRDTQYF.

The chain couples TRBV11-2 to TRBJ2-3; 8 bases map to TRBD2. J gave up 2 bases and V 3 bases, and 19 bases lay outside the gene matches. The CDR3 contains 20 residues. Germline V gene lookup returns CDR1 SGHAT and CDR2 FQNNGV. CDR3 DNA sequence: TGTGCCAGCAGCTTTTCGGTTTGGCTAGCGGGCAGGACTGTCACAGATACGCAGTATTTT. This sequence encodes CASSFSVWLAGRTVTDTQYF.

This clonotype has just a few counts. V and J are TRBV5-1 and TRBJ2-7; no firm D call. CDR1 is SGHRS, CDR2 YFSETQ, per germline. The V end was cut by 0 bases, the J end by 7 bases, with 8 bases between. The CDR3 runs to 12 residues. CDR3 coding DNA: TGCGCCAGCAGCTTGGAAGGTTCGGAGCAGTACTTC. It specifies CASSLEGSEQYF.

This clonotype was counted at least ten times. The chain joins TRBV5-1 to TRBJ2-1; TRBD1 might be the D (5 bases). V was trimmed by 0 bases and J by 0 bases, leaving 10 bases between them. In germline, CDR1 is SGHRS, CDR2 YFSETQ. CDR3 size: 16 residues. CDR3 protein: CASSLVGASSYNEQFF. DNA of the CDR3: TGCGCCAGCAGCTTGGTTGGGGCAAGCTCCTACAATGAGCAGTTCTTC.

This clonotype was recorded a few times. CDR3 in amino acids: CASMGLHYNEQFF. The CDR3 DNA follows: TGTGCCAGCATGGGACTCCACTACAATGAGCAGTTCTTC. The chain combines TRBV28 with TRBJ2-1; D is possibly TRBD2 (6 bases). The length of the CDR3 is 13 residues. V was pared by 7 bases and J by 3 bases, with 10 bases between. CDR1 and CDR2 (germline): MDHEN, SYDVKM.

The table lists this clonotype with a few counts. The CDR3 loop is CASSAIPKGGGELFF. The CDR3 region has the DNA TGTGCCAGCAGCGCCATACCCAAAGGGGGCGGGGAGCTGTTTTTT. This sequence joins TRBV9 and TRBJ2-2; D perhaps matches TRBD1 (6 bases). The CDR3 consists of 15 residues. CDR1 and CDR2 (germline): SGDLS, YYNGEE. V shed 3 bases and J shed 7 bases, with 16 bases lying between them.

V is TRBV6-2 or TRBV6-3 and J is TRBJ1-5, with 11 bases that match TRBD1. V lost 0 bases and J lost 2; bases outside the gene matches: 3. Germline V gene sequence: CDR1 MNHEY, CDR2 SVGEGT. This CDR3 region has 17 residues. CDR3 loop: CASSYSGQGAGNQPQHF. CDR3 bases: TGTGCCAGCAGTTACTCAGGACAGGGGGCTGGCAATCAGCCCCAGCATTTT.